Each of the 32 T cell receptor beta chains below was sequenced from the same sample in a study of breast tumors, draining lymph nodes, adjacent tissues. Axillary draining lymph nodes of breast cancer patients supplied the node samples. TCRdb fed the multiplex PCR reads into MiXCR, producing one record per CDR3 protein. The sample shows approximately 300,000 distinct CDR3 sequences, roughly 30% of them seen only once. Sequencing was performed on axillary lymph node tissue. The receptors derive from a female donor with breast cancer. Some clones in this sample may be carry-over from other donors' samples.

This clonotype came up a few times. This chain links TRBV4-3 with TRBJ1-2, with unresolved D. Germline CDR1 LGHNA, CDR2 YSLEER. V was shortened by 0 bases and J by 1 base, with 9 bases between the two germline ends. This CDR3 is 15 amino acids long. CDR3 protein: CASSQDRSFNYGYTF. The CDR3 DNA is TGCGCCAGCAGCCAAGATCGTTCATTTAACTATGGCTACACCTTC.

This clonotype was detected many times. This rearrangement joins TRBV7-2 to TRBJ1-2; D remains unclear. This CDR3 is 14 amino acids long. Trimming shortened V by 5 bases and J by 4 bases, and 14 bases separated the two germline ends. CDR1 is SGHTA and CDR2 is FQGNSA in the germline V gene. The CDR3 nucleotides read TGTGCCAGCAGCGCCGATATTCTAGGCTATGGCTACACCTTC. Amino acids: CASSADILGYGYTF.

The J gene is TRBJ2-1, the V gene TRBV3-2. TRBV3-2 is a known pseudogene. There are 16 residues in the CDR3. The CDR3 loop reads CASSQGTGGPYNEQFF. CDR3 nucleotide sequence: TGTGCCAGCAGCCAAGGTACGGGAGGCCCCTACAATGAGCAGTTCTTC.

This clonotype was seen at least ten times. The V and J genes are TRBV28 and TRBJ2-7; D might be TRBD1 (6 bases). The germline V gene has CDR1 MDHEN and CDR2 SYDVKM. Trimming took off 6 bases at V and 0 bases at J, with 9 bases between the two ends. The CDR3 extends over 13 amino acids. DNA of the CDR3: TGTGCCAGCAGGTCGGACAGCTCCTACGAGCAGTACTTC. This gives the protein CASRSDSSYEQYF.

This clonotype was seen at least ten times. This chain links TRBV30 with TRBJ1-6, with D uncertain. The CDR3 consists of 14 residues. Trimming stripped 4 bases from V and 7 bases from J, with 14 bases between. Germline CDR1 and CDR2: GTSNPN and SVGIG (reference sequence). The CDR3 region is CAWKGDQSNSPLHF. The CDR3 bases are TGTGCCTGGAAGGGAGACCAGAGCAATTCACCCCTCCACTTT.

Comment on this clonotype: A much bigger clone sits one base away, suggesting this may be a read error. The chain couples TRBV12-3 or TRBV12-4 to TRBJ2-3; possible D gene TRBD2, 6 bases. CDR3 size: 16 residues. CDR3 DNA sequence: TGTGCCAGCAGTTTAAGAATGGCGGGAAGAGCAGATGCGCAGTATTTT. Protein sequence: CASSLRMAGRADAQYF.

Comment on this clonotype: A much larger clone lies a single base off, so this may be a read error. V is TRBV7-3 and J is TRBJ2-7, with D tentatively TRBD1 (5 bases). Germline V gene sequence: CDR1 SGHTA, CDR2 FQGTGA. The length of the CDR3 is 16 residues. In DNA, the CDR3 is TGCGCCAGCAGCCAGCTCATCTCTGGGGCATCCTACGAGCAGTACTTC. Its protein is CASSQLISGASYEQYF.

This clonotype was found many times. V gene TRBV7-9 combines with J gene TRBJ2-1, with D possibly being TRBD2 (6 bases). The CDR3 has 16 residues. Germline assignment: CDR1 SEHNR and CDR2 FQNEAQ (reference sequence). Trimming took 3 bases from V and 0 from J, leaving 12 bases between them. Here the CDR3 DNA reads TGTGCCAGCAGCTTCCCCACTAGCCCCTCCTACAATGAGCAGTTCTTC. Its protein product is CASSFPTSPSYNEQFF. The whole variable domain, remainder taken from reference TRBV7-9 and TRBJ2-1, is DTGVSQNPRHKITKRGQNVTFRCDPISEHNRLYWYRQTLGQGPEFLTYFQNEAQLEKSRLLSDRFSAERPKGSFSTLEIQRTEQGDSAMYLCASSFPTSPSYNEQFFGPGTRLTVL.

This clonotype was seen only a few times. The V and J genes are TRBV6-5 and TRBJ1-3; perhaps TRBD1 as D (5 bases). Trimming removed 6 bases from V and 2 bases from J, with 11 bases in between. The CDR3 covers 14 residues. Germline lookup yields CDR1 MNHEY and CDR2 SVGAGI. Here the CDR3 DNA reads TGTGCCAGCAGCGGCATAGGGGCTGGAAACACCATATATTTT. This sequence encodes CASSGIGAGNTIYF.

The table lists this clonotype with a count of one. V is TRBV6-1 and J is TRBJ2-7; the D gene is possibly TRBD2 (5 bases). The CDR3 is made up of 13 amino acids. From germline, CDR1 is MNHNS and CDR2 SASEGT. Between the trimmed V and J ends, which lost 1 base and 5 bases, there was a span of 9 bases. The CDR3 protein is CASSEVWGDEQYF. For the CDR3, the DNA is TGTGCCAGCAGTGAAGTATGGGGAGACGAGCAGTACTTC.

This clonotype has a count of ten or more. The chain links TRBV24-1 to TRBJ2-2; 16 bases fit TRBD2. V dropped 2 bases and J dropped 1; count of bases not matched to a gene: 3. Germline CDR1 is KGHDR and CDR2 is SFDVKD. The CDR3 is 19 amino acids. The CDR3 protein is CATSDSGLAGGWNTGELFF. The CDR3 DNA follows: TGTGCCACCAGTGATTCGGGACTAGCGGGAGGGTGGAACACCGGGGAGCTGTTTTTT.

There are many counts of this clonotype. The chain links TRBV6-6 to TRBJ2-3; D ambiguous. Deletions cut 4 bases from V and 0 bases from J, with 14 bases between. Germline V lookup: CDR1 MNHNY, CDR2 SVGAGI (reference sequence). The CDR3 sequence is 16 residues long. This CDR3 is CASSLSPDLSTDTQYF. CDR3 coding DNA: TGTGCCAGCAGTTTGAGCCCTGACCTAAGCACAGATACGCAGTATTTT.

The V and J genes are TRBV14 and TRBJ2-5; 9 bases line up with TRBD2. V gave up 3 bases and J gave up 6 bases; unmatched junction bases: 5. Germline CDR1 reads SGHDN; CDR2 reads FVKESK. The CDR3 extends over 14 amino acids. In DNA, the CDR3 is TGTGCCAGCAGCCACCCTAGCGGGGTGAAGACCCAGTACTTC. It specifies CASSHPSGVKTQYF.

This clonotype was counted many times. The chain has TRBV19 and TRBJ2-7, with D hard to call. CDR1 is LNHDA, CDR2 SQIVND, per germline (reference sequence). The length of the CDR3 is 14 residues. Trimming removed 3 bases at V and 1 base at J, with 10 bases between. CDR3 sequence reads: CASSIGRASYEQYF. CDR3 bases: TGTGCCAGTAGTATTGGCCGGGCATCCTACGAGCAGTACTTC.

On this clonotype: A single base separates this from a much larger clone, so it may be a read error. The chain is built from TRBV9 and TRBJ2-1, with a possible D match to TRBD1 (6 bases). The CDR3 is 14 amino acids. Germline assignment: CDR1 SGDLS and CDR2 YYNGEE. Written as DNA, the CDR3 is TGTGCCAGCATCGTAGGGGGTAGCTCCTATGAGCAGTTCTTC. Translation gives CASIVGGSSYEQFF.

V usage is TRBV28 and J usage is TRBJ2-6; 12 bases match TRBD1. Trimming cost V 7 bases and J 0 bases; bases outside gene matches: 13. The germline V gene has CDR1 MDHEN and CDR2 SYDVKM. The CDR3 contains 20 residues. The CDR3 sequence is CASTSPGQGAGPSGANVLTF. The DNA of the CDR3 is TGTGCCAGCACTAGCCCGGGACAGGGGGCGGGGCCCTCTGGGGCCAACGTCCTGACTTTC. Full variable domain (rest looked up from reference TRBV28 and TRBJ2-6): DVKVTQSSRYLVKRTGEKVFLECVQDMDHENMFWYRQDPGLGLRLIYFSYDVKMKEKGDIPEGYSVSREKKERFSLILESASTNQTSMYLCASTSPGQGAGPSGANVLTFGAGSRLTVL.

For this clonotype: A single base separates this from a much larger clone, so it may be a read error. The chain is built from TRBV5-8 and TRBJ1-1; D is perhaps TRBD1 (6 bases). Germline V lookup: CDR1 SGHTS, CDR2 YDEGEE. V was pared by 4 bases and J by 3 bases, with 16 bases between. This CDR3 contains 15 residues. The CDR3 DNA sequence: TGTGCCAGCAGCGGGGGAACAGGGATCGACACTGAAGCTTTCTTT. It specifies CASSGGTGIDTEAFF.

This clonotype is a singleton in its sample. The rearrangement joins TRBV7-9 to TRBJ2-3; D unclear. The CDR3 totals 15 residues. V lost 2 bases to trimming and J lost 1 base, with 10 bases between them. Germline lookup yields CDR1 SEHNR and CDR2 FQNEAQ (reference sequence). The CDR3 here is CASSLTGWRTDTQYF. DNA for the CDR3: TGTGCCAGCAGCTTAACGGGCTGGCGCACAGATACGCAGTATTTT. Full variable domain (remainder filled in from reference TRBV7-9 and TRBJ2-3): DTGVSQNPRHKITKRGQNVTFRCDPISEHNRLYWYRQTLGQGPEFLTYFQNEAQLEKSRLLSDRFSAERPKGSFSTLEIQRTEQGDSAMYLCASSLTGWRTDTQYFGPGTRLTVL.

This chain connects TRBV30 to TRBJ2-7; TRBD1 aligns across 7 bases. J gave up 2 bases and V 4 bases, and 11 bases lay outside the gene matches. Germline V gene lookup returns CDR1 GTSNPN and CDR2 SVGIG (reference sequence). This CDR3 has 15 amino acids. The CDR3 here is CAWTLDREVTYEQYF. Here the CDR3 DNA reads TGTGCCTGGACCCTAGACAGGGAAGTTACCTACGAGCAGTACTTC. Variable domain in full (rest from reference TRBV30 and TRBJ2-7): SQTIHQWPATLVQPVGSPLSLECTVEGTSNPNLYWYRQAAGRGLQLLFYSVGIGQISSEVPQNLSASRPQDRQFILSSKKLLLSDSGFYLCAWTLDREVTYEQYFGPGTRLTVT.

This clonotype was recorded many times. This sequence joins TRBV19 and TRBJ1-4; D perhaps matches TRBD1 (6 bases). This CDR3 contains 14 residues. Germline V CDR1 and CDR2: LNHDA, SQIVND (reference sequence). The ends were cut back, 5 bases at V and 6 bases at J, with 13 bases in the middle. The DNA of the CDR3 is TGTGCCAGTAGTGAATCCAGGGGTCATGAAAAACTGTTTTTT. This sequence encodes CASSESRGHEKLFF.

With regard to this clonotype: One junction end does not reproduce the germline sequence, and a read error may be involved. CDR3 residues: CATGGQGAIAGVGEQCF. The CDR3 DNA sequence: TGTGCCACCGGGGGACAGGGGGCGATAGCGGGAGTGGGAGAGCAGTGCTTC. The rearrangement joins TRBV6-1 to TRBJ2-7; 12 positions agree with TRBD1. Germline CDR1 is MNHNS and CDR2 is SASEGT. The CDR3 length is 17 residues.

This clonotype was detected once. The J gene is TRBJ1-6, the V gene TRBV20-1, with 10 nucleotides matching TRBD1. This CDR3 contains 15 residues. The V gene end was trimmed by 7 bases and the J gene end by 10 bases; junction bases not matched to a gene: 13. Germline V CDR1 and CDR2: DFQATT, SNEGSKA (reference sequence). The DNA of the CDR3 is TGCAGTGTTGCGGGAAGGGGGACAGGGGCATCACCCCTCCACTTT. Translating gives CSVAGRGTGASPLHF.

This clonotype showed up many times. V and J are TRBV28 and TRBJ2-3; 7 bases map to TRBD2. This CDR3 contains 12 residues. V shed 5 bases and J 8 bases; nucleotides not matched to a gene: 4. CDR1 and CDR2 from the germline V gene are MDHEN and SYDVKM. As DNA, the CDR3 is TGTGCCAGCAGTCACGGGGGGACTACGCAGTATTTT. Translating it yields CASSHGGTTQYF.

At least ten counts were recorded for this clonotype. The CDR3 DNA is TGCAGTGCTAGAGGGCCGGGACAGGGCCACGAGCAGTACTTC. Its translation: CSARGPGQGHEQYF. This chain uses TRBV20-1 with TRBJ2-7; 9 bases agree with TRBD1. Trimming took 1 base from V and 5 from J; bases not matched to a gene: 6. The CDR3 loop spans 14 amino acids. The germline CDR1 and CDR2 sequences are DFQATT and SNEGSKA (reference sequence).

The chain uses TRBV10-3 and TRBJ1-3; 7 positions agree with TRBD1. The CDR3 contains 15 residues. Germline trimming cut 10 bases from V and 1 base from J; bases unmatched to any gene: 10. Germline V lookup: CDR1 ENHRY, CDR2 SYGVKD. CDR3 protein: CATIKGGKSGNTIYF. CDR3 bases: TGTGCCACGATAAAAGGGGGCAAGTCTGGAAACACCATATATTTT.

This clonotype showed up many times. The chain couples TRBV30 to TRBJ2-5, with 8 bases fitting TRBD1. In germline, CDR1 is GTSNPN, CDR2 SVGIG (reference sequence). The V segment lost 1 base and the J segment 2 bases; nucleotides outside the gene matches: 3. This CDR3 region has 14 residues. CDR3 protein: CAWSAGGKQETQYF. In nucleotides, the CDR3 is TGTGCCTGGAGTGCAGGGGGCAAACAAGAGACCCAGTACTTC.

This clonotype appeared many times. The chain recombines TRBV4-2 with TRBJ2-5; 10 nucleotides line up with TRBD2. The germline V gene has CDR1 LGHNA and CDR2 YNFKEQ. The CDR3 is 16 residues long. V gave up 8 bases and J gave up 5 bases; unmatched junction bases: 14. For the CDR3, the DNA is TGTGCCAGCGGACTTCCGGGACTAGCGAGAGAGGAGACCCAGTACTTC. Its protein is CASGLPGLAREETQYF.

This clonotype was seen many times. The chain joins TRBV19 to TRBJ1-2; tentative D call: TRBD1 (6 bases). V dropped 6 bases and J dropped 8 bases, with 25 bases sitting between them. Germline V gives CDR1 LNHDA, CDR2 SQIVND (reference sequence). The length of the CDR3 is 16 residues. The CDR3 loop reads CASSYYGGNMAEGYTF. The CDR3 DNA is TGTGCCAGTAGCTATTACGGGGGCAACATGGCGGAGGGCTACACCTTC.

A remark on this clonotype: A much larger clone sits a single nucleotide away, making a read error possible. This chain links TRBV9 with TRBJ2-1; D gene uncertain. Germline CDR1 and CDR2: SGDLS and YYNGEE. The CDR3 extends over 12 amino acids. CDR3 region: CAGSVSVGEQFF. The DNA of the CDR3 is TGTGCCGGCAGCGTGTCGGTCGGTGAGCAGTTCTTC.

This clonotype was picked up many times. The V gene is TRBV3-1, the J gene TRBJ2-5, with 8 bases identical to TRBD1. Per the germline V gene, CDR1 is LGHDT and CDR2 is YNNKEL (reference sequence). V was pared by 7 bases and J by 2 bases, with 3 bases of the junction left unmatched. The CDR3 is 13 residues long. CDR3 nucleotides: TGTGCCAGCACCGACAGGGGACAAGAGACCCAGTACTTC. This sequence encodes CASTDRGQETQYF.

This clonotype was detected ten times or more. The V and J genes are TRBV11-2 and TRBJ2-7, with 14 nucleotides matching TRBD2. This CDR3 has 15 amino acids. J lost 9 bases, V lost 4 bases, and 8 bases had no gene match. Germline V lookup: CDR1 SGHAT, CDR2 FQNNGV. The CDR3 DNA is TGTGCCAGCAGCTCTCTGGGACTAGCGGGAGTCCGGCAGTACTTC. Translated, it gives CASSSLGLAGVRQYF. Looking up the rest from reference TRBV11-2 and TRBJ2-7 gives the full variable domain: EAGVAQSPRYKIIEKRQSVAFWCNPISGHATLYWYQQILGQGPKLLIQFQNNGVVDDSQLPKDRFSAERLKGVDSTLKIQPAKLEDSAVYLCASSSLGLAGVRQYFGPGTRLTVT.

This clonotype was detected many times. The CDR3 DNA sequence: TGTGCCAGCAGTTCGACTAGCGGGATTCCAGATACGCAGTATTTT. It translates to CASSSTSGIPDTQYF. J is TRBJ2-3 and V is TRBV6-5; 11 nucleotides match TRBD2. This CDR3 comprises 15 residues. Trimming cost V 4 bases and J 4 bases; bases outside gene matches: 4. CDR1 is MNHEY and CDR2 is SVGAGI in the germline V gene.